This is a list of T cell receptor beta chains from one sample in a study of identical twins. TCRdb analysed the 5' RACE reads with MiXCR anew, one entry per CDR3 protein. The sample holds nearly 900,000 distinct CDR3 sequences, approximately 13% seen once. The same sample was also studied in work on yellow fever vaccine responses in identical twins.

Sequenced: PBMCs. Source of these receptors: a woman under 30 in good health. CDR3s include the opening cysteine and the closing phenylalanine or tryptophan. D genes are given only for firm matches. Where a row states a size, it is once, few, many or the class of an expanded clone; other rows omit it.

TRBJ2-1	TRBV20-1	few	TRBD2	TGCAGTGCTAGGGGACTAGCGGGAGTTAGCAATGAGCAGTTCTTC	CSARGLAGVSNEQFF
TRBJ2-7	TRBV13	few	TRBD1	TGTGCCAGCAGCCGAGAAGCGGACAGGGCCTACGAGCAGTACTTC	CASSREADRAYEQYF
TRBJ1-1	TRBV6-1	-	-	TGTGCCAGCGGTAAGCGGGCTCCCAACACTGAAGCTTTCTTT	CASGKRAPNTEAFF
TRBJ2-7	TRBV5-1	-	TRBD2	TGCGCCAGCAGCTTGGCTAGCGGGAGCCAATCCTACGAGCAGTACTTC	CASSLASGSQSYEQYF
TRBJ2-3	TRBV20-1	-	TRBD2	TGCAGTGCTATTATAGCGGGAGGGCCCGGAGATACGCAGTATTTT	CSAIIAGGPGDTQYF
TRBJ2-7	TRBV27	few	-	TGTGCCAGCAGTTTGCGGACTATGGGCCATTACGAGCAGTACTTC	CASSLRTMGHYEQYF
TRBJ2-5	TRBV28	-	TRBD2	TGTGCCAGCAGTTTTTACGAATTGGGACTAGCGGGAGTCCGGTACCAAGAGACCCAGTACTTC	CASSFYELGLAGVRYQETQYF
TRBJ2-1	TRBV7-2	-	TRBD2	TGTGCCAGCAGCCACAGGACTAGCGGGAGCCATGAGCAGTTCTTC	CASSHRTSGSHEQFF
TRBJ1-1	TRBV4-1	few	TRBD1	TGCGCCAGCAGACTACAGGGGGGAAACACTGAAGCTTTCTTT	CASRLQGGNTEAFF
TRBJ2-6	TRBV20-1	few	TRBD2	TGCAGTGCTAGAGATCCGACTAGCGGATACTCTGGGGCCAACGTCCTGACTTTC	CSARDPTSGYSGANVLTF
TRBJ2-7	TRBV7-9	few	TRBD2	TGTGCCAGCAGCTTAGGTGGACTAGCGGTAAAGTACGAGCAGTACTTC	CASSLGGLAVKYEQYF
TRBJ2-1	TRBV2	-	-	TGTGCCAGCAGTGAACCACAGGGCAGCAATGAGCAGTTCTTC	CASSEPQGSNEQFF
TRBJ2-5	TRBV7-2	few	TRBD2	TGTGCCAGCAGCTTAACCCGCGGGGGGGCTGAGACCCAGTACTTC	CASSLTRGGAETQYF
TRBJ2-7	TRBV20-1	few	TRBD2	TGCAGTGCTAGTTGGGGACTAGCGGGAGGGCCTCCCTACGAGCAGTACTTC	CSASWGLAGGPPYEQYF
TRBJ2-3	TRBV7-6	few	TRBD2	TGTGCCAGCAGCTCCCTGCTAGCGGGGCCTAAAAATACGCAGTATTTT	CASSSLLAGPKNTQYF
TRBJ1-5	TRBV28	many	TRBD1	TGTGCCAGCAGTTCCCCGGACAGGGGGCTTCATCAGCCCCAGCATTTT	CASSSPDRGLHQPQHF
TRBJ2-3	TRBV11-3	-	TRBD2	TGTGCCAGCAGCTTATCCATCCGGGACTACACAGATACGCAGTATTTT	CASSLSIRDYTDTQYF
TRBJ2-5	TRBV4-1	-	TRBD1	TGCGCCAGCAGCCAAGAAGGGACAGGGGGCTGGGAGACCCAGTACTTC	CASSQEGTGGWETQYF
TRBJ2-4	TRBV7-2	-	-	TGTGCCAGCAGCTTAGATCCCGCCGGCATTCAGTACTTC	CASSLDPAGIQYF
TRBJ2-7	TRBV3-1	-	-	TGTGCCAGCAGCCAAGTTGATACCTACGAGCAGTACTTC	CASSQVDTYEQYF
TRBJ2-1	TRBV10-3	-	TRBD2	TGTGCCATCAGTGGGGGACTAGCGGTCAATGAGCAGTTCTTC	CAISGGLAVNEQFF
TRBJ2-7	TRBV12-3/TRBV12-4	many	TRBD1	TGTGCCAGCAGCCTACAGGGGGCTGTCTTCGAGCAGTACTTC	CASSLQGAVFEQYF
TRBJ2-2	TRBV14	-	TRBD2	TGTGCCAGCAGCCCGCGGGGGGCGCGGGAGCTGTTTTTT	CASSPRGARELFF
TRBJ2-3	TRBV7-6	few	-	TGTGCCAGCAGCTTAGCCCTCCCGTTACGAAACACAGATACGCAGTATTTT	CASSLALPLRNTDTQYF
TRBJ2-5	TRBV10-3	few	-	TGTGCCATCAGTGAACCGGGACGGAACCAAGAGACCCAGTACTTC	CAISEPGRNQETQYF
TRBJ2-1	TRBV12-3/TRBV12-4	few	-	TGTGCCAGCAGTTTTGGTGGGAGTGTTAATGAGCAGTTCTTC	CASSFGGSVNEQFF
TRBJ2-1	TRBV20-1	many	-	TGCAGTGCTAGAGCGCTAGGCCTCTCCTACAATGAGCAGTTCTTC	CSARALGLSYNEQFF
TRBJ1-6	TRBV28	few	-	TGTGCCAGCAGCAAGAGGCAGGTCCTCTATAATTCACCCCTCCACTTT	CASSKRQVLYNSPLHF
TRBJ1-4	TRBV7-9	-	-	TGTGCCAGCAGCTCGACCGGTGGGCCAACTAATGAAAAACTGTTTTTT	CASSSTGGPTNEKLFF
TRBJ2-7	TRBV27	-	TRBD1	TGTGCCAGCAGTTTAATGACAGGGGGCTGGAGCGAGCAGTACTTC	CASSLMTGGWSEQYF
TRBJ1-1	TRBV15	few	-	TGTGCCACCAGCAGAGACGGGAAATGGAACACTGAAGCTTTCTTT	CATSRDGKWNTEAFF
TRBJ2-7	TRBV7-9	-	-	TGTGCCAGCAGCTTAAAACGTCCGTCGGCACTTCAAGAGCAGTACTTC	CASSLKRPSALQEQYF
TRBJ2-7	TRBV12-3/TRBV12-4	-	TRBD2	TGTGCCAGCAGCCGGAGCGGGAGACGGATCTACGAGCAGTACTTC	CASSRSGRRIYEQYF
TRBJ2-1	TRBV6-2/TRBV6-3	few	-	TGTGCCAGCAGTTACCCGCTACAGACTGGGGCTTACAATGAGCAGTTCTTC	CASSYPLQTGAYNEQFF
TRBJ2-3	TRBV4-1	few	-	TGCGCCAGCAGCCAGGTATTGGTGGGCACAGATACGCAGTATTTT	CASSQVLVGTDTQYF
TRBJ2-5	TRBV28	few	TRBD1	TGTGCCAGCAGTTTAGGACACCCCGGACAGGGGGCGGACCAGTACTTC	CASSLGHPGQGADQYF
TRBJ1-2	TRBV5-6	few	-	TGTGCCAGCAGCTCGACGACCAACTATGGCTACACCTTC	CASSSTTNYGYTF
TRBJ2-7	TRBV11-2	many	TRBD2	TGTGCCAGCAGCTTAGGTTGGCCCAGCGGGAGCTCCTACGAGCAGTACTTC	CASSLGWPSGSSYEQYF
TRBJ1-5	TRBV20-1	few	TRBD1	TGCAGTGCTATCACAGGGGGCGGAAGCAATCAGCCCCAGCATTTT	CSAITGGGSNQPQHF
TRBJ2-7	TRBV2	few	TRBD2	TGTGCCAGCAGTACCGGGGGGGGATCCTACGAGCAGTACTTC	CASSTGGGSYEQYF
TRBJ1-1	TRBV7-9	many	TRBD1	TGTGCCAGCAGCCCCACCCCCGGACAGGGGAACACTGAAGCTTTCTTT	CASSPTPGQGNTEAFF
TRBJ2-3	TRBV12-3/TRBV12-4	many	-	TGTGCCAGCAGTCCCCTCGTTACGCAGTATTTT	CASSPLVTQYF
TRBJ2-6	TRBV14	few	-	TGTGCCAGTCTCGATCGGGGAAGGGCCGCTGGGGCCAACGTCCTGACTTTC	CASLDRGRAAGANVLTF
TRBJ2-2	TRBV28	few	TRBD1	TGTGCCAGCAGTTTACTGGACAGGTCGCACGGGGAGCTGTTTTTT	CASSLLDRSHGELFF
TRBJ1-6	TRBV6-1	few	-	TGTGCCAGCAGCTCCGGGCCCCATAATTCACCCCTCCACTTT	CASSSGPHNSPLHF
TRBJ2-3	TRBV4-2	few	TRBD2	TGTGCCAGCAGCCAAGATTTCGGCGGGAGCTGGGATACGCAGTATTTT	CASSQDFGGSWDTQYF
TRBJ2-3	TRBV5-1	-	TRBD1	TGCGCCAGCAGCTTGGGACAGGGGACCTATACGCAGTATTTT	CASSLGQGTYTQYF
TRBJ2-1	TRBV29-1	many	TRBD1	TGCAGCGTCGCCCCTGGGACAGGGGGCTTCAATGAGCAGTTCTTC	CSVAPGTGGFNEQFF
TRBJ1-1	TRBV7-9	-	TRBD1	TGTGCCAGCAGCAGTCGGCACAGGGGGAATACTGAAGCTTTCTTT	CASSSRHRGNTEAFF